A single sample is the source of the 31 T cell receptor beta chains below, sequenced in a study of CD8+ T cells in alopecia areata (dated by TCRdb to between 2018 and 2020). The sample's time point label, in plain terms: more than three weeks on oral tofacitinib. The sample's treatment or condition, from its label and the paper: oral pan-JAK inhibitor, 5-10 mg twice daily. Receptor libraries were prepared by the immunoSEQ multiplex PCR assay. RNA was extracted from all samples and reverse transcribed into cDNA as template for TCR sequencing. The immuneACCESS repertoire file appears here via TCRdb, limited to in-frame rearrangements. These files lack a portion of the clones; in checked studies, under half of the deficit traces to unresolved V genes, and the cause of the others is not known. The table for this sample lists some 120,000 clones; around 63% of them were counted only once. In total, the top ten clones hold around 5.4% of the sample.

This sample comprised CD4+ T cells sorted from blood, obtained at week 4, from a patient treated with tofacitinib. Every receptor here comes from a human donor with alopecia areata.

The chain uses TRBV11-1 and TRBJ2-7; unclear D gene. The V gene lost 3 bases and the J gene lost 5 bases, with 11 bases spanning the gap. Germline CDR1 and CDR2: SGHAT and FQDESV (reference sequence). This CDR3 has 13 residues. The CDR3 nucleotides read TGTGCCAGCAGCTTTTCAGGCCCCAACGAGCAGTACTTC. This sequence encodes CASSFSGPNEQYF.

The chain has TRBV19 and TRBJ1-5; TRBD1 agrees at 7 bases. CDR1 is LNHDA, CDR2 SQIVND, per germline (reference sequence). Trimming took 4 bases from V and 0 from J; bases not matched to a gene: 6. The CDR3 totals 16 residues. The CDR3 nucleotides read TGTGCCAGTAGTACTCGGACAGGTCATAGCAATCAGCCCCAGCATTTT. This encodes CASSTRTGHSNQPQHF.

V is TRBV19 and J is TRBJ1-6; unclear D gene. The CDR3 totals 15 residues. The germline V gene encodes CDR1 LNHDA and CDR2 SQIVND (reference sequence). The V and J ends lost 5 bases and 6 bases respectively, with 14 bases between them. The CDR3: CASSQRSQSNSPLHF. In nucleotides, the CDR3 is TGTGCCAGTAGTCAGCGCAGCCAAAGTAATTCACCCCTCCACTTT.

In this sample, this clone turned up once. This chain joins TRBV7-2 and TRBJ2-3; D ambiguous. Deletions cut 1 base from V and 1 base from J, with 6 bases between. The CDR3 consists of 14 residues. The germline gives CDR1 SGHTA, CDR2 FQGNSA. The CDR3 here is CASSLGARTDTQYF. The CDR3 region has the DNA TGTGCCAGCAGCTTAGGTGCCCGCACAGATACGCAGTATTTT.

With respect to this clone: At one boundary the junction diverges from the germline segment, which might be a read error. The rearrangement links TRBV18 to TRBJ2-5; D tentatively fits TRBD1 or TRBD2 (6 bases each). Per the germline V gene, CDR1 is KGHSH and CDR2 is LQKENI. The CDR3 totals 17 residues. CDR3 protein: CASSAPRGAPERETQYF. As DNA, the CDR3 is TGTGCCAGCTCAGCACCGAGGGGGGCGCCAGAACGGGAGACCCAGTACTTC.

For the CDR3, the DNA is TGTGCCAGCAGCTTAGCGCGGTCGGCAGGGAGGAAAACTGAAGCTTTCTTT. The encoded protein is CASSLARSAGRKTEAFF. The rearrangement joins TRBV7-2 to TRBJ1-1; D is possibly TRBD1 (5 bases). The V gene's germline CDR1 is SGHTA and CDR2 FQGNSA. Trimming shortened V by 0 bases and J by 5 bases, and 19 bases separated the two germline ends. There are 17 residues in the CDR3.

This clone was seen a single time. The chain links TRBV29-1 to TRBJ2-6; no clear D. The V and J ends lost 4 bases and 0 bases respectively, with 4 bases between them. CDR3 length equals 13 residues. CDR1 and CDR2 from the germline V gene are SQVTM and ANQGSEA. The CDR3 is CSVVLSGANVLTF. The CDR3 DNA reads TGCAGCGTTGTCCTCTCTGGGGCCAACGTCCTGACTTTC.

This sequence joins TRBV20-1 and TRBJ2-3; D not resolved. The CDR3 totals 11 residues. V lost 8 bases and J lost 5, with 11 bases in between. CDR1 and CDR2 (germline): DFQATT, SNEGSKA (reference sequence). The chain's CDR3 is CSPDRKDTQYF. For the CDR3, the DNA is TGCAGTCCCGATCGGAAAGATACGCAGTATTTT.

The V and J genes are TRBV30 and TRBJ2-6; weak D call: TRBD1 (6 bases). The CDR3 totals 14 residues. V was cut by 5 bases and J by 2 bases, with 10 bases left in between. Germline lookup yields CDR1 GTSNPN and CDR2 SVGIG (reference sequence). For the CDR3, the DNA is TGTGCCTGGGGAACAGGGCCTGGGGCCAACGTCCTGACTTTC. Translated: CAWGTGPGANVLTF.

The CDR3, as DNA: TGCAGCGCTGGGGACAGGACTGCGAACACCGGGGAGCTGTTTTTT. Residues: CSAGDRTANTGELFF. J is TRBJ2-2 and V is TRBV29-1; TRBD1 aligns across 8 bases. The junction had 7 bases not matched to a gene; V was cut back by 7 bases and J by 0 bases. From germline, CDR1 is SQVTM and CDR2 ANQGSEA. The CDR3 is made up of 15 amino acids.

The rearrangement uses TRBV29-1 and TRBJ2-7; 7 nucleotides align to TRBD2. The germline gives CDR1 SQVTM, CDR2 ANQGSEA. After removal of 5 bases from V and 6 bases from J, the junction contained 1 base not matched to a gene. CDR3 size: 10 residues. The CDR3 protein is CSVRGVEQYF. The CDR3 bases are TGCAGCGTTCGGGGGGTCGAGCAGTACTTC.

The chain carries TRBV29-1 and TRBJ2-1; 8 bases line up with TRBD1. The V and J ends lost 7 bases and 8 bases, in that order; junction bases with no gene match: 13. The CDR3 extends over 14 amino acids. Per germline, CDR1 SQVTM and CDR2 ANQGSEA. CDR3 coding DNA: TGCAGCGCTGAGGGCGCAGGGGGCGGCGATGAGCAGTTCTTC. Protein sequence: CSAEGAGGGDEQFF.

J is TRBJ2-7 and V is TRBV29-1; 12 nucleotides line up with TRBD2. The CDR3 totals 14 residues. Germline V gives CDR1 SQVTM, CDR2 ANQGSEA. V lost 6 bases and J lost 7; bases outside the gene matches: 10. CDR3 coding DNA: TGCAGCGTGCCTTCTAGCGGGAGGGAAGGGGAGCAGTACTTC. Its protein product is CSVPSSGREGEQYF.

V gene TRBV30 combines with J gene TRBJ1-2; tentative D call: TRBD1 (6 bases). This CDR3 spans 14 amino acids. Germline lookup yields CDR1 GTSNPN and CDR2 SVGIG (reference sequence). V was shortened by 0 bases and J by 6 bases, with 14 bases between the two germline ends. The CDR3 DNA reads as TGTGCCTGGAGTGTTTCTGGGACACCTAATGGCTACACCTTC. This translates into CAWSVSGTPNGYTF.

This chain joins TRBV2 and TRBJ2-5; TRBD1 might be the D (6 bases). The germline V gene has CDR1 SNHLY and CDR2 FYNNEI. The CDR3 is made up of 12 amino acids. Trimming took 6 bases from V and 3 from J, leaving 8 bases between them. The CDR3 coding sequence is TGTGCCAGCAGGGACAGCGAAGAGACCCAGTACTTC. Translated, it gives CASRDSEETQYF.

CDR3 nucleotides: TGCGCCAGCAGCTTGGTGGGACGGTTTATTCAGTACTTC. Residues: CASSLVGRFIQYF. The rearrangement uses TRBV5-1 and TRBJ2-4, with D possibly being TRBD1 or TRBD2 (5 bases each). The CDR3 loop spans 13 amino acids. Trimming took off 0 bases at V and 10 bases at J, with 11 bases between the two ends. Germline loops: CDR1 SGHRS, CDR2 YFSETQ.

This clone was detected a few times. The rearrangement uses TRBV7-2 and TRBJ2-7, with D uncertain. The CDR3 runs 13 residues. Germline V lookup: CDR1 SGHTA, CDR2 FQGNSA. V gave up 3 bases and J gave up 0 bases, with 6 bases separating them. CDR3 sequence (DNA): TGTGCCAGCAGCTTCAACCCCTCCTACGAGCAGTACTTC. Its translation: CASSFNPSYEQYF.

This sequence joins TRBV7-9 and TRBJ2-1, with 13 bases fitting TRBD2. V gave up 5 bases and J gave up 10 bases; unmatched junction bases: 8. The CDR3 totals 15 residues. From germline, CDR1 is SEHNR and CDR2 FQNEAQ (reference sequence). CDR3 DNA sequence: TGTGCCAGCAGCACACTAGCGGGAGGGCCTGGGGAGCAGTTCTTC. This translates into CASSTLAGGPGEQFF.

This clone was seen a handful of times. The rearrangement uses TRBV28 and TRBJ2-7; D is undetermined. Germline CDR1 MDHEN, CDR2 SYDVKM. V was pared by 5 bases and J by 3 bases, with 14 bases between. The CDR3 contains 14 residues. The DNA of the CDR3 is TGTGCCAGCAGTACAAAGCAGGTCAGCTACGAGCAGTACTTC. Translating gives CASSTKQVSYEQYF.

The rearrangement links TRBV29-1 to TRBJ1-3; D unclear. Germline V gene lookup returns CDR1 SQVTM and CDR2 ANQGSEA. The CDR3 is made up of 13 amino acids. V dropped 3 bases and J dropped 1 base, with 7 bases sitting between them. The chain's CDR3 is CSVDLGSGNTIYF. In DNA, the CDR3 is TGCAGCGTTGATCTCGGTTCTGGAAACACCATATATTTT. The variable domain in full, completed from reference TRBV29-1 and TRBJ1-3, reads SAVISQKPSRDICQRGTSLTIQCQVDSQVTMMFWYRQQPGQSLTLIATANQGSEATYESGFVIDKFPISRPNLTFSTLTVSNMSPEDSSIYLCSVDLGSGNTIYFGEGSWLTVV.

The sample holds a few counts of this clone. This chain uses TRBV29-1 with TRBJ1-2; D not certain. Trimming stripped 7 bases from V and 6 bases from J, with 9 bases between. There are 10 residues in the CDR3. The germline gives CDR1 SQVTM, CDR2 ANQGSEA. The CDR3 here is CSAEGNGYTF. The CDR3 DNA follows: TGCAGCGCCGAGGGAAATGGCTACACCTTC.

The V call is TRBV7-2, the J call TRBJ1-1; D remains unclear. The germline gives CDR1 SGHTA, CDR2 FQGNSA. V lost 1 base and J 1 base, leaving 4 bases between the germline ends. This CDR3 has 13 residues. This CDR3 is CASSLGANTEAFF. CDR3 coding DNA: TGTGCCAGCAGCTTAGGGGCGAACACTGAAGCTTTCTTT.

The rearrangement uses TRBV10-3 and TRBJ2-7, with TRBD1 matching over 8 bases. The CDR3 sequence is 12 residues long. Germline CDR1 is ENHRY and CDR2 is SYGVKD. The V segment lost 7 bases and the J segment 3 bases; nucleotides outside the gene matches: 2. The CDR3 DNA follows: TGTGCCATCAAGGGACAGGACTACGAGCAGTACTTC. Translating it yields CAIKGQDYEQYF.

The chain is built from TRBV7-3 and TRBJ2-1; TRBD1 might be the D (5 bases). The CDR3 has 12 residues. Germline lookup yields CDR1 SGHTA and CDR2 FQGTGA. V was pared by 4 bases and J by 8 bases, with 9 bases between. DNA for the CDR3: TGTGCCAGCAGCTCCCTAGGGGATGAGCAGTTCTTC. The encoded protein is CASSSLGDEQFF.

V is TRBV10-3 and J is TRBJ2-1, with TRBD2 identical over 8 bases. The junction had 6 bases not matched to a gene; V was cut back by 4 bases and J by 7 bases. The CDR3 loop spans 14 amino acids. The germline V gene encodes CDR1 ENHRY and CDR2 SYGVKD. The CDR3 nucleotides are TGTGCCATCAGTGTACGGGAGGGAGGAAATGAGCAGTTCTTC. Encoded protein: CAISVREGGNEQFF.

This clone came up once. The CDR3 region is CASSRPGGLNEKLFF. The CDR3 DNA sequence: TGTGCCAGCTCACGACCGGGTGGCCTTAATGAAAAACTGTTTTTT. J is TRBJ1-4 and V is TRBV18; D uncertain. This CDR3 region has 15 residues. The germline CDR1 and CDR2 sequences are KGHSH and LQKENI. V was pared by 4 bases and J by 4 bases, with 13 bases between.

This clone has just one count. V usage is TRBV30 and J usage is TRBJ1-5; D ambiguous. V lost 0 bases, J lost 2 bases, and 5 bases lay in between. Germline V gene data show CDR1 as GTSNPN and CDR2 as SVGIG (reference sequence). The CDR3 contains 13 residues. The CDR3 reads CAWSVARNQPQHF. DNA of the CDR3: TGTGCCTGGAGTGTAGCCCGCAATCAGCCCCAGCATTTT.

V and J are TRBV2 and TRBJ2-7, with no clear D. V lost 2 bases and J lost 1, with 3 bases in between. CDR1 is SNHLY and CDR2 is FYNNEI in the germline V gene. The length of the CDR3 is 12 residues. CDR3 residues: CASSEQSYEQYF. The CDR3 nucleotides read TGTGCCAGCAGTGAACAATCCTACGAGCAGTACTTC.

In its sample, this clone was seen a few times. The chain is built from TRBV27 and TRBJ2-7; D tentatively reads TRBD1 or TRBD2 (5 bases each). Per the germline V gene, CDR1 is MNHEY and CDR2 is SMNVEV (reference sequence). The CDR3 has 13 amino acids. V dropped 6 bases and J dropped 2 bases, with 11 bases sitting between them. In DNA form, the CDR3 reads TGTGCCAGCAGCAACGGGGCCGCCTACGAGCAGTACTTC. The encoded protein is CASSNGAAYEQYF.

J is TRBJ2-7 and V is TRBV9, with TRBD1 identical over 9 bases. The CDR3 is 15 residues long. Per the germline V gene, CDR1 is SGDLS and CDR2 is YYNGEE. J was trimmed by 1 base and V by 3 bases; bases with no gene match: 5. DNA of the CDR3: TGTGCCAGCAGCGAATCGGGACAGGGTTCCTACGAGCAGTACTTC. Its protein product is CASSESGQGSYEQYF.

This clone was recorded only once. This rearrangement joins TRBV4-3 to TRBJ2-3, with D possibly matching TRBD2 (5 bases). Germline V gene lookup returns CDR1 LGHNA and CDR2 YSLEER. V lost 3 bases to trimming and J lost 2 bases, with 15 bases between them. The CDR3 extends over 16 amino acids. CDR3 amino acids: CASSQGSSISTDTQYF. In nucleotides, the CDR3 is TGCGCCAGCAGCCAGGGATCTAGCATCTCCACAGATACGCAGTATTTT.